The 30 T cell receptor beta chains reported below all come from one sample, sequenced in a study of blood T cell repertoires in COVID-19. The protocol was immunoSEQ multiplex PCR, while the TCRdb copy is restricted to in-frame clones and leaves out a portion. The table has roughly 200,000 clones, roughly 89% seen once. The source material was PBMCs or T cells enriched from blood (not recorded which). All receptors derive from a woman in her 30s who had been exposed to COVID-19.

The chain joins TRBV19 to TRBJ1-2; tentatively, D is TRBD1 (6 bases). V was pared by 6 bases and J by 6 bases, with 17 bases between. The germline CDR1 and CDR2 sequences are LNHDA and SQIVND (reference sequence). The CDR3 runs to 14 residues. The CDR3 is CASSTRQALDGYTF. In DNA, the CDR3 is TGTGCCAGTAGCACCCGACAGGCTCTCGATGGCTACACCTTC.

The chain recombines TRBV10-1 with TRBJ1-2, with D possibly TRBD1 on 6 matching bases. CDR3 size: 14 residues. V dropped 6 bases and J dropped 0 bases, with 11 bases sitting between them. CDR1 and CDR2 from the germline V gene are WNHNN and SYGVQD (reference sequence). CDR3 DNA: TGCGCCAGCAGACCGACAGGTGCTAACTATGGCTACACCTTC. Protein product: CASRPTGANYGYTF.

The chain employs TRBV11-2 and TRBJ2-5, with TRBD2 matching 8 bases. Germline assignment: CDR1 SGHAT and CDR2 FQNNGV. With 1 base clipped from V and 0 bases from J, the junction kept 1 base outside the gene matches. The CDR3 covers 15 residues. Here the CDR3 reads CASSLVAGYQETQYF. CDR3 coding DNA: TGTGCCAGCAGCTTAGTAGCGGGGTACCAAGAGACCCAGTACTTC.

This rearrangement joins TRBV13 to TRBJ2-7; D gene unclear. The V end was cut by 0 bases, the J end by 0 bases, with 3 bases between. CDR1 is PRHDT and CDR2 is FYEKMQ in the germline V gene (reference sequence). CDR3 length: 13 residues. The CDR3 loop is CASSLGSSYEQYF. CDR3 nucleotides: TGTGCCAGCAGCTTAGGGAGCTCCTACGAGCAGTACTTC.

The chain has TRBV4-2 and TRBJ1-2; maybe TRBD1 (6 bases). The germline V gene has CDR1 LGHNA and CDR2 YNFKEQ. The length of the CDR3 is 14 residues. Trimming shortened V by 5 bases and J by 1 base, and 11 bases separated the two germline ends. CDR3 sequence reads: CASSFSGDNYGYTF. The CDR3 region has the DNA TGTGCCAGCAGCTTTTCAGGGGATAACTATGGCTACACCTTC.

This chain joins TRBV19 and TRBJ2-1; D remains unclear. Germline V gives CDR1 LNHDA, CDR2 SQIVND (reference sequence). The CDR3 contains 13 residues. Trimming removed 3 bases from V and 5 bases from J, with 8 bases in between. The CDR3 sequence is CASSMPGHNEQFF. The CDR3 DNA follows: TGTGCCAGTAGTATGCCAGGCCACAATGAGCAGTTCTTC.

For this clone: The sample has other DNA sequences that encode this CDR3 too. The gene calls are TRBV7-9 and TRBJ2-1, with D perhaps TRBD2 (6 bases). The CDR3 spans 14 residues. Germline CDR1 reads SEHNR; CDR2 reads FQNEAQ (reference sequence). The germline V and J ends were trimmed by 4 bases and 4 bases, with 11 bases remaining between them. CDR3 protein: CASSSGTGYNEQFF. The CDR3 DNA sequence: TGTGCCAGCAGCTCCGGGACTGGTTACAATGAGCAGTTCTTC.

In its sample, this clone was seen once. The rearrangement uses TRBV7-2 and TRBJ1-1; D unresolved. Germline V gene data show CDR1 as SGHTA and CDR2 as FQGNSA. CDR3 length equals 14 residues. V gave up 2 bases and J gave up 0 bases, with 7 bases separating them. CDR3 coding DNA: TGTGCCAGCAGCTTATCCGGGTTGAACACTGAAGCTTTCTTT. This encodes CASSLSGLNTEAFF. Variable domain in full (rest from reference TRBV7-2 and TRBJ1-1): GAGVSQSPSNKVTEKGKDVELRCDPISGHTALYWYRQSLGQGLEFLIYFQGNSAPDKSGLPSDRFSAERTGGSVSTLTIQRTQQEDSAVYLCASSLSGLNTEAFFGQGTRLTVV.

V usage is TRBV5-1 and J usage is TRBJ1-4; D is unclear. CDR3 size: 14 residues. Germline CDR1 reads SGHRS; CDR2 reads YFSETQ. V lost 4 bases to trimming and J lost 4 bases, with 11 bases between them. CDR3 DNA sequence: TGCGCCAGCAGCCTTGACATCCGTAATGAAAAACTGTTTTTT. Translation: CASSLDIRNEKLFF. The full variable domain, with the rest looked up from reference TRBV5-1 and TRBJ1-4, is KAGVTQTPRYLIKTRGQQVTLSCSPISGHRSVSWYQQTPGQGLQFLFEYFSETQRNKGNFPGRFSGRQFSNSRSEMNVSTLELGDSALYLCASSLDIRNEKLFFGSGTQLSVL.

This clone was detected only a few times. The genes are TRBV7-6 and TRBJ2-7; 8 bases fit TRBD1. The CDR3 loop spans 20 amino acids. Germline CDR1 is SGHVS and CDR2 is FNYEAQ. Germline trimming cut 0 bases from V and 0 bases from J; bases unmatched to any gene: 16. CDR3 protein: CASSLATTGVLTGGSYEQYF. The DNA of the CDR3 is TGTGCCAGCAGCTTAGCGACGACAGGGGTACTAACAGGGGGCTCCTACGAGCAGTACTTC. The full variable domain, its missing parts supplied by reference TRBV7-6 and TRBJ2-7, is GAGVSQSPRYKVTKRGQDVALRCDPISGHVSLYWYRQALGQGPEFLTYFNYEAQQDKSGLPNDRFSAERPEGSISTLTIQRTEQRDSAMYRCASSLATTGVLTGGSYEQYFGPGTRLTVT.

A remark on this clone: The same CDR3 arises from other DNA sequences in this sample as well. The chain combines TRBV5-1 with TRBJ1-5; D is unclear. Trimming shortened V by 0 bases and J by 2 bases, and 9 bases separated the two germline ends. Germline V gene data show CDR1 as SGHRS and CDR2 as YFSETQ. This CDR3 is 15 amino acids long. The chain's CDR3 is CASSLASGGNQPQHF. The CDR3 DNA reads as TGCGCCAGCAGCTTGGCCAGCGGTGGCAATCAGCCCCAGCATTTT.

J is TRBJ1-1 and V is TRBV4-1; the match to TRBD1 covers 7 bases. The CDR3 totals 16 residues. Germline values: CDR1 MGHRA, CDR2 YSYEKL. Losses at the gene ends were 4 bases for V and 0 bases for J; bases not matched to a gene: 8. As DNA, the CDR3 is TGCGCCAGCAGCCCATATTCCGGGACAGTGAACACTGAAGCTTTCTTT. Translating it yields CASSPYSGTVNTEAFF.

The CDR3, as DNA: TGCGCCAGCAGCCAGGGTTGGCAGGGGGTCGGAGAGACCCAGTACTTC. Protein product: CASSQGWQGVGETQYF. The V gene is TRBV4-1, the J gene TRBJ2-5, with TRBD1 matching over 7 bases. Trimming removed 3 bases from V and 4 bases from J; junction bases left unmatched: 11. Germline V lookup: CDR1 MGHRA, CDR2 YSYEKL. The CDR3 extends over 16 amino acids.

The chain uses TRBV7-3 and TRBJ1-4; TRBD1 matches at 7 bases. V dropped 1 base and J dropped 4; count of bases not matched to a gene: 9. The length of the CDR3 is 17 residues. CDR1 and CDR2 from the germline V gene are SGHTA and FQGTGA. The CDR3 loop is CASSLKGARCGNEKLFF. The CDR3 nucleotides read TGTGCCAGCAGCTTAAAGGGGGCGCGATGTGGTAATGAAAAACTGTTTTTT.

The chain has TRBV7-2 and TRBJ2-1; 7 bases line up with TRBD2. Germline V gene lookup returns CDR1 SGHTA and CDR2 FQGNSA. The CDR3 is 12 amino acids. V lost 4 bases and J lost 12; bases outside the gene matches: 6. The CDR3 loop is CASSYRTSPQFF. CDR3 nucleotides: TGTGCCAGCAGCTACCGGACTAGTCCGCAGTTCTTC. Drawing the rest from reference TRBV7-2 and TRBJ2-1, the complete variable domain is GAGVSQSPSNKVTEKGKDVELRCDPISGHTALYWYRQSLGQGLEFLIYFQGNSAPDKSGLPSDRFSAERTGGSVSTLTIQRTQQEDSAVYLCASSYRTSPQFFGPGTRLTVL.

The rearrangement joins TRBV4-3 to TRBJ1-6; tentatively, D is TRBD1 (5 bases). The ends were cut back, 4 bases at V and 3 bases at J, with 7 bases in the middle. CDR1 and CDR2 (germline): LGHNA, YSLEER. The CDR3 contains 14 residues. CDR3 nucleotide sequence: TGCGCCAGCAGCCCGGGACTCTATAATTCACCCCTCCACTTT. It codes for CASSPGLYNSPLHF.

The chain joins TRBV6-5 to TRBJ2-7, with a possible D match to TRBD1 (5 bases). This CDR3 has 16 amino acids. Germline CDR1 MNHEY, CDR2 SVGAGI. Trimming shortened V by 0 bases and J by 3 bases, and 15 bases separated the two germline ends. This chain's CDR3 is CASSYSRQTYHYEQYF. In DNA, the CDR3 is TGTGCCAGCAGTTACTCCCGACAGACTTACCACTACGAGCAGTACTTC.

For the CDR3, the DNA is TGTGCCAGCAGTTACGGTGAGGGTTCACCCCTCCACTTT. Amino acids: CASSYGEGSPLHF. The J gene is TRBJ1-6, the V gene TRBV6-5, with D uncertain. CDR3 length equals 13 residues. Trimming took 2 bases from V and 9 from J, leaving 8 bases between them. Germline assignment: CDR1 MNHEY and CDR2 SVGAGI.

This sequence joins TRBV4-3 and TRBJ2-3; D uncertain. Trimming shortened V by 0 bases and J by 3 bases, and 4 bases separated the two germline ends. The CDR3 loop spans 13 amino acids. Looked up from germline, CDR1 is LGHNA and CDR2 is YSLEER. CDR3 loop: CASSQDQTDTQYF. For the CDR3, the DNA is TGCGCCAGCAGCCAAGACCAGACAGATACGCAGTATTTT.

The rearrangement joins TRBV7-9 to TRBJ2-1; 9 bases align to TRBD2. CDR1 is SEHNR, CDR2 FQNEAQ, per germline (reference sequence). V lost 3 bases to trimming and J lost 7 bases; unmatched junction nucleotides: 7. The CDR3 is made up of 15 amino acids. CDR3 DNA sequence: TGTGCCAGCAGCTTGGCGCGGGGGGGCCCTAATGAGCAGTTCTTC. It translates to CASSLARGGPNEQFF.

The V call is TRBV27, the J call TRBJ2-2; 9 bases are shared with TRBD1. V was clipped by 10 bases and J by 5 bases; unmatched bases: 5. Germline lookup yields CDR1 MNHEY and CDR2 SMNVEV (reference sequence). CDR3 size: 13 residues. The CDR3 sequence is CATSGTGTGELFF. CDR3 in DNA: TGTGCCACCTCCGGGACAGGGACCGGGGAGCTGTTTTTT.

This chain joins TRBV7-9 and TRBJ1-1, with a weak D call TRBD1 (6 bases). V shed 4 bases and J shed 5 bases, with 17 bases lying between them. Germline V gene data show CDR1 as SEHNR and CDR2 as FQNEAQ (reference sequence). The CDR3 contains 15 residues. The CDR3 is CASSSNAQGWTEAFF. In DNA, the CDR3 is TGTGCCAGCAGCTCGAATGCTCAGGGGTGGACTGAAGCTTTCTTT.

CDR3: CASSASGTNTEAFF. CDR3 sequence (DNA): TGCGCCAGCAGCGCGTCCGGGACAAATACTGAAGCTTTCTTT. The rearrangement joins TRBV5-1 to TRBJ1-1; possible D gene TRBD1, 6 bases. V dropped 4 bases and J dropped 5 bases, with 15 bases sitting between them. This CDR3 has 14 amino acids. Germline V gene data show CDR1 as SGHRS and CDR2 as YFSETQ.

The chain uses TRBV5-4 and TRBJ2-7; TRBD2 matches 8 bases. The ends lost 3 bases at V and 2 bases at J; junction bases unmatched: 10. CDR3 length equals 16 residues. Looked up from germline, CDR1 is SGHNT and CDR2 is YYREEE (reference sequence). Here the CDR3 DNA reads TGTGCCAGCAGCTCGGTAGCGGGGAGAGATCCCTACGAGCAGTACTTC. Protein sequence: CASSSVAGRDPYEQYF.

The V call is TRBV10-3, the J call TRBJ2-1, with 8 positions matching TRBD2. Germline CDR1 and CDR2: ENHRY and SYGVKD. The CDR3 spans 13 residues. Unmatched junction bases numbered 7, after V lost 9 bases and J lost 6 bases. The CDR3 nucleotides read TGTGCCATTGGTAGCGGGGCGTCCAATGAGCAGTTCTTC. It translates to CAIGSGASNEQFF.

As for this clone: Additional DNA sequences in this sample encode the identical CDR3. CDR3 in amino acids: CASSPGDTEAFF. CDR3 nucleotide sequence: TGTGCCAGCAGCCCAGGGGATACTGAAGCTTTCTTT. This rearrangement joins TRBV9 to TRBJ1-1, with a weak D call TRBD1 (6 bases). The V gene's germline CDR1 is SGDLS and CDR2 YYNGEE. This CDR3 region has 12 residues. Trimming took 4 bases from V and 5 from J, leaving 9 bases between them.

The chain has TRBV27 and TRBJ2-1; 14 positions match TRBD2. Trimming removed 3 bases from V and 7 bases from J; junction bases left unmatched: 2. The CDR3 spans 15 residues. The germline V gene has CDR1 MNHEY and CDR2 SMNVEV (reference sequence). The CDR3 nucleotides read TGTGCCAGCAGTTTTGGACTAGCGGGGGGAAATGAGCAGTTCTTC. This translates into CASSFGLAGGNEQFF.

The chain recombines TRBV12-5 with TRBJ2-1; 8 bases agree with TRBD1. The CDR3 contains 12 residues. With 4 bases clipped from V and 9 bases from J, the junction kept 2 bases outside the gene matches. Germline CDR1 LGHNT, CDR2 FRNRAP. In DNA, the CDR3 is TGTGCTAGTGGTTGGGGACAGGCTGAGCAGTTCTTC. Amino acid sequence: CASGWGQAEQFF.

This clone was seen a single time. CDR3 region: CASSDSGAFNTGELFF. DNA of the CDR3: TGTGCCAGCAGTGACTCAGGGGCTTTTAACACCGGGGAGCTGTTTTTT. The chain employs TRBV6-4 and TRBJ2-2; possibly TRBD1 for D (5 bases). Germline values: CDR1 MRHNA, CDR2 SNTAGT. The V and J ends lost 0 bases and 2 bases respectively, with 10 bases between them. This CDR3 region has 16 residues.

This chain joins TRBV29-1 and TRBJ2-7, with TRBD1 identical over 7 bases. Germline lookup yields CDR1 SQVTM and CDR2 ANQGSEA. With 3 bases clipped from V and 5 bases from J, the junction kept 4 bases outside the gene matches. This CDR3 is built from 12 residues. The CDR3 DNA reads as TGCAGCGTTGACCGACAGGGCCACGAGCAGTACTTC. Protein: CSVDRQGHEQYF.